This T cell receptor (beta chain) is drawn from a study of beta chain features in type 1 diabetes (dated by TCRdb to between 2018 and 2020). In terms of the full investigation: Mean age, gender distribution, total cell number and subset yield did not differ between patients and healthy donors. A total of 107,917,701 sorted cells were examined across all samples, and the number of cells per subset was strongly correlated with RNA yield. In the study, recently diagnosed type 1 diabetes patients and matched healthy donors were compared on the TCRB repertoires of their sorted circulating CD4+ T cell subsets. Naive and central memory subsets were obtained from all 30 or so donors, but regulatory and stem cell-like memory subsets were isolated from only 8 patients and roughly eight healthy donors. Study-level results and caveats: Type 1 diabetes patients showed a moderate but significant shortening of TCRB CDR3 length in all four CD4+ subsets. PCR might favor shorter templates, but patient and control samples were amplified and corrected together, so any skew would affect both groups equally. Because cDNA was sequenced instead of genomic DNA, highly expressing activated cells could be over-represented, though the groups showed no difference in activation or CD3 levels. Because the HLA sub-analyses included only small numbers of individuals, any influence of HLA type on TCRB rearrangement was left unresolved. The naive, central memory and regulatory TCRB repertoires appeared to resemble one another more closely among patients than among healthy donors. At VDJ recombination sites, patients with type 1 diabetes made fewer insertions and deleted more nucleotides, a pattern implying thymic rearrangement abnormalities.

The germline V gene encodes CDR1 DFQATT and CDR2 SNEGSKA (reference sequence). V is pared back by 0 bases and J by 7 bases, with 3 bases lying between the germline termini. The CDR3 goes from the cysteine to the phenylalanine over 10 residues. Only CDR3 DNA remains: 30 bases, in frame from the first base. This clone occurred a few times. What this receptor recognizes is not known. Per-base quality was not reported, and no clone a single base away is much larger than it. From each donor, a single peripheral blood sample of about 120 mL on average was drawn into heparinised tubes. Using a panel that included CD45RO, CCR7, CD25, CD127, CD95 and CD27, naive, central memory, regulatory and stem cell-like memory CD4+ T cells were sorted on a BD FACSAria II. Purity was above 95% for every sorted population. PBMCs were isolated right away by Lymphoprep density gradient centrifugation and were stained directly, without culture. So that batch effects would be minimized, each experiment stained and sorted samples in pairs, pairing one healthy donor with one patient.

The High Capacity cDNA Reverse Transcription Kit was used to reverse transcribe all of the isolated RNA, meaning that expressed TCRB transcripts were what got sequenced. Deep immunoSEQ sequencing was performed on naive, central memory and regulatory T cell samples, with an average of approximately 3.9 million total reads per sample. Sorted cells were lysed in RLT buffer and RNA was extracted with DNase-treated RNeasy Micro or Mini kits, depending on cell number. Each cell subset was processed separately to prevent cross-contamination, with patient and healthy donor samples processed together. The immunoSEQ multiplex PCR was used to amplify TCRB sequences from cDNA, generating 87-bp fragments that spanned the CDR3 region. Sequencing of the amplicons was done on the Illumina HiSeq platform. The paper's processing steps were these. PCR bias was corrected computationally using synthetic template baselines, and reads within Hamming distance 2 were collapsed, with unmergeable singletons discarded. Reads were aligned against IMGT so that V, D and J genes, CDR3 length and insertions or deletions at six rearrangement sites could be assigned. Within each subset, clonotype counts were normalized to sorted cell number, after which true diversity and Gini coefficients were computed with the tcR R package. Repertoire sharing was quantified using the overlap coefficient calculated on TCRB nucleotide sequences. TCRdb obtained this table from immuneACCESS and retained in-frame rearrangements with V and J assigned. These tables miss some clones; where compared with another copy, unresolved V genes account for less than half of the shortfall, and the remainder is unexplained. Clone size and the V and J calls come from that table; the DNA yielded D and trimming. The sample records around 280,000 clones, under 8.5% of which are singletons. The ten largest account for more than 1% of the sample.

The clonotype was recovered from a woman between 18 and 30 years old in good health. Sequences were obtained from central memory CD4+ T cells from blood. The chain is assembled from TRBV20-1 and TRBJ1-2, with the identity of the D gene unclear. The CDR3 region reads CSARDPGYTF. The DNA sequence follows: TGCAGTGCTAGAGATCCTGGCTACACCTTC.